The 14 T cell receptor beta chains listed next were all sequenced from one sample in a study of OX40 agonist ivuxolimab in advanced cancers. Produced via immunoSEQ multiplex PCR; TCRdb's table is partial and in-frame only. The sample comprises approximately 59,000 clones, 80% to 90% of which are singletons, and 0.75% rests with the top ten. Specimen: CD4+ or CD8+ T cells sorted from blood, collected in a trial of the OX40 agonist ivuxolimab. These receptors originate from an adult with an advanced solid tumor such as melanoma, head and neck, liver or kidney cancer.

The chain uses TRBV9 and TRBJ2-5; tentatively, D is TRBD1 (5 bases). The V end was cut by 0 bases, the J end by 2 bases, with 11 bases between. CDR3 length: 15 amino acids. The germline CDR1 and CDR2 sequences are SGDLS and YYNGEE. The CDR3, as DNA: TGTGCCAGCAGCGTAGGGGGTGCAGGGCAAGAGACCCAGTACTTC. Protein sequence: CASSVGGAGQETQYF.

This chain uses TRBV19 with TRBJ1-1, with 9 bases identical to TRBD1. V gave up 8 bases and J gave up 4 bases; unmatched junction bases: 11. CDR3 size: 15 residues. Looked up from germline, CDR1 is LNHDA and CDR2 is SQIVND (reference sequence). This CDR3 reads CASSIGQGRGTEAFF. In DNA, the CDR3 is TGTGCCAGTTCCATCGGACAGGGGAGGGGCACTGAAGCTTTCTTT.

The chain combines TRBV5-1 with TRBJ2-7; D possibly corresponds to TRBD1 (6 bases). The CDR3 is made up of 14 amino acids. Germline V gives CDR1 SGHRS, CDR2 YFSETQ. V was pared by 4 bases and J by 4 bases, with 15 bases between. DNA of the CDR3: TGCGCCAGCAGCACCGGACAGCCTTTATACGAGCAGTACTTC. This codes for CASSTGQPLYEQYF.

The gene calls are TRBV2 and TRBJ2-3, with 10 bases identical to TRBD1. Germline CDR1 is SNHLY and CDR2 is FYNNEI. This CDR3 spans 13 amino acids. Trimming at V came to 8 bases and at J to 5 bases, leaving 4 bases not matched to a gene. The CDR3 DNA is TGTGCCAGCGGGGGGACAGGGGTAGATACGCAGTATTTT. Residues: CASGGTGVDTQYF.

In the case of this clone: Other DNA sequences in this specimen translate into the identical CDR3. The CDR3 sequence is CASSFGSSYNSPLHF. The CDR3, as DNA: TGTGCCAGCAGCTTTGGCAGCTCCTATAATTCACCCCTCCACTTT. V is TRBV7-9 and J is TRBJ1-6; D is uncertain. The ends were cut back, 3 bases at V and 0 bases at J, with 6 bases in the middle. Germline V gives CDR1 SEHNR, CDR2 FQNEAQ (reference sequence). The CDR3 runs to 15 residues. The full variable domain, its missing parts supplied by reference TRBV7-9 and TRBJ1-6, is DTGVSQNPRHKITKRGQNVTFRCDPISEHNRLYWYRQTLGQGPEFLTYFQNEAQLEKSRLLSDRFSAERPKGSFSTLEIQRTEQGDSAMYLCASSFGSSYNSPLHFGNGTRLTVT.

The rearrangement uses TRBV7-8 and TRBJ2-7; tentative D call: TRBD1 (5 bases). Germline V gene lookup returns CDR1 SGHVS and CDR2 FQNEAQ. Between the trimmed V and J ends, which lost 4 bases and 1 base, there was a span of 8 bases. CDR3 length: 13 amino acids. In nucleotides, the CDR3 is TGTGCCAGCAGCTCCGACAGTTCCTACGAGCAGTACTTC. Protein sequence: CASSSDSSYEQYF.

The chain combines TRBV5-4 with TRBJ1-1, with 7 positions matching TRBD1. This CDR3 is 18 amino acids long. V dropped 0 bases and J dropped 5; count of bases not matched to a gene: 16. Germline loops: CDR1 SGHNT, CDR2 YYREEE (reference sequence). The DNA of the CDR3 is TGTGCCAGCAGCTTGGCCGGGACAGTCGGATTGCCGGGGACTGAAGCTTTCTTT. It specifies CASSLAGTVGLPGTEAFF.

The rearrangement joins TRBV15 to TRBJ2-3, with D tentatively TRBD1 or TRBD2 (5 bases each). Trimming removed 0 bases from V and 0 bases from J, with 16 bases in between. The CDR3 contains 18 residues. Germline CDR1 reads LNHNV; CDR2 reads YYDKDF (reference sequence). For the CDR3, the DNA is TGTGCCACCAGCAGAGAAGGCCCCGGGACGGTTAGCACAGATACGCAGTATTTT. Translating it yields CATSREGPGTVSTDTQYF.

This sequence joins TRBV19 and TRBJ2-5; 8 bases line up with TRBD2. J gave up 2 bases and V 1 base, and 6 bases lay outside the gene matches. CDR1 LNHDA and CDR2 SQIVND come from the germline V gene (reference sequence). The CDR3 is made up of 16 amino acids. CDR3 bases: TGTGCCAGTAGTATAGTGGCGGGGGGACCTCAAGAGACCCAGTACTTC. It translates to CASSIVAGGPQETQYF.

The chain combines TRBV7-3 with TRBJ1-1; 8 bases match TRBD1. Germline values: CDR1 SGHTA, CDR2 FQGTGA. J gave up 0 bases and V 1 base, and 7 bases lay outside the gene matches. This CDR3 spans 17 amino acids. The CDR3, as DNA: TGTGCCAGCAGCTTAAAGGGGACAGGATTCATGAACACTGAAGCTTTCTTT. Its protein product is CASSLKGTGFMNTEAFF. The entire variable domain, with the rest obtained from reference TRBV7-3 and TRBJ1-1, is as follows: GAGVSQTPSNKVTEKGKYVELRCDPISGHTALYWYRQSLGQGPEFLIYFQGTGAADDSGLPNDRFFAVRPEGSVSTLKIQRTERGDSAVYLCASSLKGTGFMNTEAFFGQGTRLTVV.

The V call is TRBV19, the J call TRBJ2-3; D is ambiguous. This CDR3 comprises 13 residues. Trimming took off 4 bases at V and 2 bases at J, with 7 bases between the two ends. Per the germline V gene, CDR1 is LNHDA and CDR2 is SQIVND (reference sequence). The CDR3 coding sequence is TGTGCCAGTAGTACCCAATACACAGATACGCAGTATTTT. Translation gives CASSTQYTDTQYF.

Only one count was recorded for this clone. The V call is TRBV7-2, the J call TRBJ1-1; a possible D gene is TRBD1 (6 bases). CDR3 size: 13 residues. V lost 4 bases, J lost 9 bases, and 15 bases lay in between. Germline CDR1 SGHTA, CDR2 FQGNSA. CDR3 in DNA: TGTGCCAGCAGCTCCCCTACAGGGAATAAAGCTTTCTTT. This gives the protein CASSSPTGNKAFF. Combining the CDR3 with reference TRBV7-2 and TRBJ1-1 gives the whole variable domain GAGVSQSPSNKVTEKGKDVELRCDPISGHTALYWYRQSLGQGLEFLIYFQGNSAPDKSGLPSDRFSAERTGGSVSTLTIQRTQQEDSAVYLCASSSPTGNKAFFGQGTRLTVV.

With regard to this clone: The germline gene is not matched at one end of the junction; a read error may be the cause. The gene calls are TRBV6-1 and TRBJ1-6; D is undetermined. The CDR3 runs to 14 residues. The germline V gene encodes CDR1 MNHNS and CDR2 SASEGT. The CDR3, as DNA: TGTGCCAGCAGTGAAAGGCAGAATAATCCACCCCTCCACTTT. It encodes CASSERQNNPPLHF.

Here the CDR3 DNA reads TGTGCCAGCAGCTCCTTCAGAACCAAGCGCCAGCATTTT. This gives the protein CASSSFRTKRQHF. The chain employs TRBV7-9 and TRBJ1-5; D is uncertain. Germline lookup yields CDR1 SEHNR and CDR2 FQNEAQ (reference sequence). The V end was cut by 4 bases, the J end by 12 bases, with 16 bases between. This CDR3 is 13 amino acids long.